The 6 T cell receptor beta chains below were found in one sample sequenced in a study of siplizumab effects on memory and regulatory T cells. The assay was immunoSEQ multiplex PCR, and TCRdb's table has in-frame clones only and misses some. This table holds approximately 48,000 clones, roughly 92% found once. Sequenced sample: CD8+ T cells sorted from blood. The receptors derive from a human donor in good health.

This clone was detected only once. The chain recombines TRBV5-4 with TRBJ1-1; D is uncertain. The V gene lost 2 bases and the J gene lost 7 bases, with 12 bases spanning the gap. The CDR3 consists of 13 residues. Germline-derived CDR1 and CDR2 are SGHNT and YYREEE (reference sequence). The CDR3 loop reads CASSFWGMGEAFF. Here the CDR3 DNA reads TGTGCCAGCAGCTTTTGGGGAATGGGTGAAGCTTTCTTT.

This clone was observed a single time. The chain combines TRBV4-1 with TRBJ1-4, with D perhaps matching TRBD1 (6 bases). V lost 2 bases to trimming and J lost 7 bases, with 11 bases between them. This CDR3 contains 14 residues. CDR1 is MGHRA, CDR2 YSYEKL, per germline. CDR3 residues: CASSQRNRVEKLFF. CDR3 DNA: TGCGCCAGCAGCCAACGGAACAGGGTTGAAAAACTGTTTTTT.

The rearrangement joins TRBV11-3 to TRBJ2-1; 7 nucleotides align to TRBD2. J lost 6 bases, V lost 3 bases, and 5 bases had no gene match. Per germline, CDR1 SGHNT and CDR2 YENEEA. This CDR3 spans 14 amino acids. In nucleotides, the CDR3 is TGTGCCAGCAGCTTTGCGGGAGTCAGCAATGAGCAGTTCTTC. This encodes CASSFAGVSNEQFF.

The gene calls are TRBV5-1 and TRBJ2-7, with TRBD2 as a possible D gene (5 bases). The V gene lost 9 bases and the J gene lost 1 base, with 14 bases spanning the gap. CDR1 is SGHRS and CDR2 is YFSETQ in the germline V gene. The CDR3 length is 13 residues. The CDR3 here is CATRRGSSYEQYF. The CDR3 coding sequence is TGCGCCACCAGGCGAGGGAGTTCCTACGAGCAGTACTTC.

This clone has a handful of counts. The J gene is TRBJ1-5, the V gene TRBV6-9; D gene uncertain. This CDR3 region has 13 residues. Germline CDR1 and CDR2: MNHGY and SVAAGI. The V gene lost 4 bases and the J gene lost 4 bases, with 8 bases spanning the gap. The CDR3 DNA reads as TGTGCCAGCAGTTCCCTCATAAATCAGCCCCAGCATTTT. Residues: CASSSLINQPQHF.

A remark on this clone: At the DNA level, this CDR3 is encoded by other sequences in the same sample as well. This chain uses TRBV27 with TRBJ1-2; D gene uncertain. Germline CDR1 and CDR2: MNHEY and SMNVEV (reference sequence). The CDR3 is 13 residues long. Trimming removed 6 bases from V and 2 bases from J, with 10 bases in between. CDR3 bases: TGTGCCAGCAGCTTGGGAGAGAACTATGGCTACACCTTC. Translated, it gives CASSLGENYGYTF.